The 30 T cell receptor beta chains below come from one sample, sequenced in a study of tumor-infiltrating lymphocytes in primary liver carcinoma (dated by TCRdb to about 2017). The data were produced on an Illumina HiSeq 2500. TCRbeta-specific cDNA was reverse-transcribed from 500 to 550 ng total RNA using a constant-region primer and ProtoScript II reverse transcriptase. TCRbeta libraries were built with three nested multiplex PCR rounds, a slightly modified ARM-PCR procedure. Each of the first two PCR rounds ran for approximately 9 cycles using multiplex TRBV1-TRBV30 forward primers together with a Cbeta reverse primer. TCRdb reworked the public reads: Q25 trimming with fastp, MiXCR clone assembly, productive beta chains retained. Each record represents a unique CDR3 protein, reported with the most common genes and DNA among its rows. This sample comprises under 150,000 distinct CDR3 sequences, under 70% of them detected only once. 8.1% of the sample lies in the top ten.

Total RNA and DNA were co-extracted without cell sorting from 20-30 mg of bulk tissue using the AllPrep DNA/RNA mini kit. The source material was tumor-adjacent normal liver tissue. The receptors derive from an older woman with primary liver carcinoma and hepatitis B virus infection.

This clonotype showed up many times. The chain has TRBV29-1 and TRBJ2-7, with 8 bases identical to TRBD1. V lost 0 bases and J lost 6; bases outside the gene matches: 1. Germline V gene data show CDR1 as SQVTM and CDR2 as ANQGSEA. CDR3 length: 12 amino acids. CDR3: CSVEDRGREQYF. Here the CDR3 DNA reads TGCAGCGTTGAAGACAGGGGGCGCGAGCAGTACTTC.

This clonotype was observed at least ten times. V gene TRBV29-1 combines with J gene TRBJ2-3, with D tentatively TRBD1 or TRBD2 (5 bases each). V lost 2 bases to trimming and J lost 5 bases, with 8 bases between them. Germline loops: CDR1 SQVTM, CDR2 ANQGSEA. The CDR3 is made up of 12 amino acids. The CDR3 loop is CSVERDGDTQYF. In DNA, the CDR3 is TGCAGCGTTGAAAGGGACGGAGATACGCAGTATTTT.

The V and J genes are TRBV29-1 and TRBJ2-1; 7 bases map to TRBD2. The CDR3 contains 15 residues. Germline values: CDR1 SQVTM, CDR2 ANQGSEA. CDR3 amino acids: CNVGWLADSYNEQFF. The CDR3 nucleotides read TGCAATGTTGGATGGCTAGCGGATTCCTACAATGAGCAGTTCTTC.

CDR3 in DNA: TGCAGCGTTGATTCAGGGAGCTACGGCTACACCTTC. Its translation is CSVDSGSYGYTF. The chain has TRBV29-1 and TRBJ1-2, with D tentatively TRBD1 (5 bases). Germline-derived CDR1 and CDR2 are SQVTM and ANQGSEA. The CDR3 spans 12 residues. V lost 3 bases and J 8 bases, leaving 13 bases between the germline ends.

This clonotype was counted many times. This sequence joins TRBV28 and TRBJ2-7, with D perhaps TRBD2 (5 bases). In germline, CDR1 is MDHEN, CDR2 SYDVKM. The CDR3 length is 15 residues. V was trimmed by 5 bases and J by 0 bases, leaving 14 bases between them. The CDR3 DNA reads as TGTGCCAGCAGTCCCGGGGTGGAGAGCTCCTACGAGCAGTACTTC. This gives the protein CASSPGVESSYEQYF.

This clonotype was found many times. This rearrangement joins TRBV11-2 to TRBJ2-6, with unresolved D. V was pared by 5 bases and J by 0 bases, with 11 bases between. The CDR3 is 16 amino acids. Germline CDR1 SGHAT, CDR2 FQNNGV. The CDR3 region has the DNA TGTGCCAGCAGCCCGCGAACATACTCTGGGGCCAACGTCCTGACTTTC. Encoded protein: CASSPRTYSGANVLTF. The whole variable domain, remainder taken from reference TRBV11-2 and TRBJ2-6, is EAGVAQSPRYKIIEKRQSVAFWCNPISGHATLYWYQQILGQGPKLLIQFQNNGVVDDSQLPKDRFSAERLKGVDSTLKIQPAKLEDSAVYLCASSPRTYSGANVLTFGAGSRLTVL.

Turning to this clonotype: Sequence at one end of the junction differs from germline and may be a read error. CDR3: CASTSRGNYEHYF. The CDR3 DNA reads as TGTGCCAGCACGTCAAGGGGGAACTACGAGCATTATTTC. V usage is TRBV6-1 and J usage is TRBJ2-7; D possibly corresponds to TRBD1 (6 bases). There are 13 residues in the CDR3. From germline, CDR1 is MNHNS and CDR2 SASEGT.

Worth noting for this clonotype: Likely a read error: the CDR3 ends without its conserved phenylalanine or tryptophan. The V and J genes are TRBV4-2 and TRBJ2-3; D not certain. There are 14 residues in the CDR3. V shed 1 base and J shed 3 bases, with 8 bases lying between them. CDR1 and CDR2 (germline): LGHNA, YNFKEQ. The CDR3 DNA reads as TGTGCCAGCAGCCAAGCCCTAACTACAGATACGCAGTATTTA. Translating it yields CASSQALTTDTQYL.

This clonotype is labeled as medium-sized. The chain combines TRBV12-3 or TRBV12-4 with TRBJ1-1; D ambiguous. This CDR3 is 12 amino acids long. Trimming took off 7 bases at V and 0 bases at J, with 6 bases between the two ends. This CDR3 is CASTRMNTEAFF. The CDR3 nucleotides are TGTGCCAGCACCCGTATGAACACTGAAGCTTTCTTT.

Of note for this clonotype: One junction end disagrees with the germline gene, perhaps due to a read error. The rearrangement joins TRBV7-9 to TRBJ2-3; tentative D call: TRBD2 (6 bases). This CDR3 region has 17 residues. The germline gives CDR1 SEHNR, CDR2 FQNEAQ (reference sequence). The CDR3 DNA reads TGTGCCAGCAGCTTATTCTACGTCCGGGAGCAGGCAGATAGGCAGTATTTT. Translating it yields CASSLFYVREQADRQYF.

By sample fraction, this clonotype is medium-sized. The junction shows a germline mismatch at one end, possibly a read error. The chain recombines TRBV10-1 with TRBJ1-5; D unresolved. This CDR3 spans 13 amino acids. From germline, CDR1 is WNHNN and CDR2 SYGVQD (reference sequence). The CDR3 DNA reads as TGCGCCAGCAGTCAGGATAGCGATCAGCCCCAGCATTTT. It encodes CASSQDSDQPQHF.

With respect to this clonotype: This CDR3 is missing its conserved last phenylalanine or tryptophan, likely due to a read error. The limits of the CDR3 on the DNA are not certain, so only TCRdb's listed CDR3 is given. The chain recombines TRBV11-2 with TRBJ1-1; the table's D call, TRBD1, has no DNA check behind it. The CDR3 sequence runs 15 residues, both termini included. CDR1 is SGHAT and CDR2 is FQNNGV in the germline V gene. This CDR3 reads CASSKRATGNTEAIL.

The chain links TRBV28 to TRBJ2-1; no definite D call. The V gene lost 5 bases and the J gene lost 7 bases, with 15 bases spanning the gap. CDR1 and CDR2 from the germline V gene are MDHEN and SYDVKM. The CDR3 runs 14 residues. The CDR3 nucleotides read TGTGCCAGCAGTCCATGGCCGAGAAGAAATGAGCAGTTCTTC. Its protein is CASSPWPRRNEQFF.

As concerns this clonotype: One end of the junction fails to match germline, which may point to a read error. V and J are TRBV10-3 and TRBJ2-7, with 7 bases fitting TRBD2. This CDR3 is 14 amino acids long. Germline V lookup: CDR1 ENHRY, CDR2 SYGVKD. CDR3 sequence: CAISDAGETGERYF. The CDR3 nucleotides are TGTGCCATCAGCGATGCGGGAGAAACTGGCGAGCGGTACTTC.

This clonotype was seen a single time. Just one base apart from a much larger clone, this may be a read error. The chain carries TRBV28 and TRBJ1-4; D not resolved. This CDR3 is built from 15 residues. V was shortened by 8 bases and J by 4 bases, with 17 bases between the two germline ends. The germline V gene encodes CDR1 MDHEN and CDR2 SYDVKM. The CDR3 region is CASVPTGYYNEKLFF. CDR3 in DNA: TGTGCCAGCGTTCCCACGGGATATTATAATGAAAAACTGTTTTTT.

Comment on this clonotype: It may be a read error: a sequence one base away is much more abundant. The chain combines TRBV7-8 with TRBJ2-7; 10 bases map to TRBD1. CDR3 length equals 16 residues. Germline-derived CDR1 and CDR2 are SGHVS and FQNEAQ. The CDR3 is CASSLAGQGTVYEQCF. CDR3 nucleotide sequence: TGTGCCAGCAGCTTAGCGGGACAGGGGACGGTATACGAGCAGTGCTTC.

The sample holds many counts of this clonotype. CDR3 bases: TGTGCCAGCAGTCCCTCCGAGGTGGAGACCCAGTACTTC. It translates to CASSPSEVETQYF. The chain couples TRBV28 to TRBJ2-5, with no clear D. Germline CDR1 is MDHEN and CDR2 is SYDVKM. Trimming took off 5 bases at V and 5 bases at J, with 12 bases between the two ends. The CDR3 contains 13 residues.

For this clonotype: At one of its ends the junction is not consistent with the germline gene, which may arise from a read error. The gene calls are TRBV13 and TRBJ2-7; D may be TRBD1 (5 bases). The CDR3 is made up of 15 amino acids. Germline V gives CDR1 PRHDT, CDR2 FYEKMQ (reference sequence). The CDR3 region is CGSSLVGHRLGVQYF. The DNA of the CDR3 is TGTGGCAGCAGCTTAGTAGGGCACCGGCTAGGGGTGCAGTACTTC.

About this clonotype: A read error may be the cause here, since a much bigger clone is one base away. This chain links TRBV12-3 or TRBV12-4 with TRBJ2-3; the D gene is possibly TRBD1 (5 bases). The V and J ends lost 1 base and 6 bases respectively, with 17 bases between them. This CDR3 comprises 16 residues. The CDR3: CASSLGLSPQVDTQYF. The CDR3 DNA reads TGTGCCAGCAGTTTAGGACTCTCCCCACAGGTTGATACGCAGTATTTT.

In its sample, this clonotype was seen once. A much more abundant neighbour one base away suggests this may be a read error. J is TRBJ2-2 and V is TRBV7-8; D may be TRBD1 or TRBD2 (5 bases each). This CDR3 contains 13 residues. Per germline, CDR1 SGHVS and CDR2 FQNEAQ. CDR3 amino acids: CASTSVHTGALFF. In DNA form, the CDR3 reads TGTGCCAGCACCTCTGTTCATACCGGGGCGCTGTTTTTT.

With regard to this clonotype: Given the absence of the conserved phenylalanine or tryptophan at the CDR3 end, a read error is likely. No DNA is shown, since the ends of the CDR3 on it are uncertain; the CDR3 is the one TCRdb lists. The chain joins TRBV11-1 to TRBJ2-3. The CDR3 is 14 residues long, counting both termini. CDR1 is SGHAT and CDR2 is FQDESV in the germline V gene (reference sequence). The CDR3 protein is CASSLRQRVVESHS.

The table lists this clonotype with many counts. The chain recombines TRBV12-3 or TRBV12-4 with TRBJ1-1; D gene ambiguous. V dropped 6 bases and J dropped 2 bases, with 7 bases sitting between them. CDR3 length equals 12 residues. The DNA for the CDR3 is TGTGCCAGCAGGCCGGCAAACACTGAAGCTTTCTTT. Translated, it gives CASRPANTEAFF.

The chain uses TRBV9 and TRBJ2-1; 8 nucleotides match TRBD2. This CDR3 comprises 15 residues. CDR1 SGDLS and CDR2 YYNGEE come from the germline V gene. Trimming removed 4 bases from V and 2 bases from J; junction bases left unmatched: 5. DNA of the CDR3: TGTGCCAGCAGCATTAGCGGGAACCCCTACAATGAGCAGTTCTTC. Its translation: CASSISGNPYNEQFF.

On this clonotype: The conserved final phenylalanine or tryptophan is absent from the CDR3, which likely points to a read error. The chain joins TRBV11-2 to TRBJ2-4; D unresolved. Per the germline V gene, CDR1 is SGHAT and CDR2 is FQNNGV. Trimming took 6 bases from V and 2 from J, leaving 14 bases between them. This CDR3 has 15 amino acids. The CDR3 nucleotides read TGTGCCAGCAGTTCCCCCTTACGGACCAAAAACATTCAGTACTCC. It codes for CASSSPLRTKNIQYS.

On this clonotype: Its ends do not fully match the called genes, so a read error is possible. The chain links TRBV11-2 to TRBJ1-2, with a tentative D call TRBD1 (5 bases). Germline V gene data show CDR1 as SGHAT and CDR2 as FQNNGV. This CDR3 is built from 15 residues. DNA for the CDR3: TGTGCCAGTAGCTTAGGTCCAGGGCTCGTCTATGGCTACACGTTC. This gives the protein CASSLGPGLVYGYTF.

At least ten counts were recorded for this clonotype. The chain has TRBV10-3 and TRBJ2-2, with TRBD2 as a possible D gene (6 bases). Trimming stripped 6 bases from V and 5 bases from J, with 13 bases between. Germline V gene data show CDR1 as ENHRY and CDR2 as SYGVKD. The CDR3 has 14 amino acids. As DNA, the CDR3 is TGTGCCATCAGAGGAGGAGGGCGAACCGGGGAGCTGTTTTTT. It yields the protein CAIRGGGRTGELFF.

This CDR3 reads CASSPLRGQGDQPQHF. For the CDR3, the DNA is TGTGCCAGCAGTCCCCTCCGGGGACAAGGGGATCAGCCCCAGCATTTT. The chain uses TRBV28 and TRBJ1-5, with D possibly TRBD1 on 6 matching bases. Trimming shortened V by 5 bases and J by 5 bases, and 19 bases separated the two germline ends. The germline V gene has CDR1 MDHEN and CDR2 SYDVKM. The CDR3 has 16 amino acids.

This clonotype showed up many times. The chain has TRBV10-2 and TRBJ2-6; D is uncertain. The CDR3 contains 15 residues. The V and J ends lost 7 bases and 2 bases respectively, with 12 bases between them. The V gene's germline CDR1 is WSHSY and CDR2 SAAADI. In DNA, the CDR3 is TGCGCCAGCATGCAGAGCCAGGCTGGGGCCAACGTCCTGACTTTC. Translation gives CASMQSQAGANVLTF.

The sample holds many counts of this clonotype. This rearrangement joins TRBV6-6 to TRBJ2-3, with TRBD1 identical over 8 bases. This CDR3 has 17 residues. Germline lookup yields CDR1 MNHNY and CDR2 SVGAGI (reference sequence). With V trimmed by 5 bases and J by 1 base, 11 bases remained unmatched. The chain's CDR3 is CASSTWTGRSGTDTQYF. CDR3 bases: TGTGCCAGCAGTACTTGGACAGGGAGGAGTGGCACAGATACGCAGTATTTT.

This clonotype was detected once. The junction does not match germline at one end; this may be a read error. This chain uses TRBV29-1 with TRBJ1-2; 8 bases agree with TRBD1. CDR3 length: 13 amino acids. Germline CDR1 is SQVTM and CDR2 is ANQGSEA. CDR3 protein: CSVEEDRDYGYTF. Here the CDR3 DNA reads TGCAGCGTGGAAGAGGACAGGGACTACGGCTACACCTTC.